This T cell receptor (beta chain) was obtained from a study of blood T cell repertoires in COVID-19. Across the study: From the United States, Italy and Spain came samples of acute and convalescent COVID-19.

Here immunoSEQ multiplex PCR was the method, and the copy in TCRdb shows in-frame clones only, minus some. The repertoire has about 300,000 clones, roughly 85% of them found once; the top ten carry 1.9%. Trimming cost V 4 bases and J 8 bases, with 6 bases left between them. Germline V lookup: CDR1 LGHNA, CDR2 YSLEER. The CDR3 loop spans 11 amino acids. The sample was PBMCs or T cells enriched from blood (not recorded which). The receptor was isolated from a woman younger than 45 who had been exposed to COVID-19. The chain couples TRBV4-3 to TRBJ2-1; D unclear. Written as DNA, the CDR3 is TGCGCCAGCAGCCTTGCGGATGAGCAGTTCTTC. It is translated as CASSLADEQFF.